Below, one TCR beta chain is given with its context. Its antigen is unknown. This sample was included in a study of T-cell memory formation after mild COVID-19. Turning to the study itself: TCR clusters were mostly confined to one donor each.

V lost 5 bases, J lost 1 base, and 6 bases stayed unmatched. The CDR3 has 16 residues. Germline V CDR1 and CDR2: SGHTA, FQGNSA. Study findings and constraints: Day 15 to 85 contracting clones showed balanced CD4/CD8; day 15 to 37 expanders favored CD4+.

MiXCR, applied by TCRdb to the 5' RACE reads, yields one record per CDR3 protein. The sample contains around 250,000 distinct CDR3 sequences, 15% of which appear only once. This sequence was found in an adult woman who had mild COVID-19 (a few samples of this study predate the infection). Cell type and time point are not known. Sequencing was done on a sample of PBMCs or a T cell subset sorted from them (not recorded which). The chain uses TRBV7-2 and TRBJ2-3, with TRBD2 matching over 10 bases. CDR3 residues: CASSHTGLAGTDTQYF. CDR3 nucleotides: TGTGCCAGCAGCCACACAGGACTAGCGGGCACAGATACGCAGTATTTT. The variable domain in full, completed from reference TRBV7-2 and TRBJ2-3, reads GAGVSQSPSNKVTEKGKDVELRCDPISGHTALYWYRQSLGQGLEFLIYFQGNSAPDKSGLPSDRFSAERTGGSVSTLTIQRTQQEDSAVYLCASSHTGLAGTDTQYFGPGTRLTVL.